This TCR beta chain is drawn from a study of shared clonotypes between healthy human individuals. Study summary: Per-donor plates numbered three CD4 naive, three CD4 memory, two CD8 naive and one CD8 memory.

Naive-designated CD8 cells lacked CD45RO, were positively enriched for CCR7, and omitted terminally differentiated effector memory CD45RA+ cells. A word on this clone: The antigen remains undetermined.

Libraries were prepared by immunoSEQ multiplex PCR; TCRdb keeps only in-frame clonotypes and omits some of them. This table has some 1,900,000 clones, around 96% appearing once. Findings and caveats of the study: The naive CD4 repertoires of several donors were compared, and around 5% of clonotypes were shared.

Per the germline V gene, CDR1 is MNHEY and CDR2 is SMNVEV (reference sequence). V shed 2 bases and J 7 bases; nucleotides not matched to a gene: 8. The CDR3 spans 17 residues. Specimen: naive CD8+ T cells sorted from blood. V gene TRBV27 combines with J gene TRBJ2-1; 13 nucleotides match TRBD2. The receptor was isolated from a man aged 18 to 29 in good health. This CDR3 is CASSLATSGGAFNEQFF. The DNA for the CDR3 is TGTGCCAGCAGTTTAGCAACTAGCGGGGGGGCCTTTAATGAGCAGTTCTTC.